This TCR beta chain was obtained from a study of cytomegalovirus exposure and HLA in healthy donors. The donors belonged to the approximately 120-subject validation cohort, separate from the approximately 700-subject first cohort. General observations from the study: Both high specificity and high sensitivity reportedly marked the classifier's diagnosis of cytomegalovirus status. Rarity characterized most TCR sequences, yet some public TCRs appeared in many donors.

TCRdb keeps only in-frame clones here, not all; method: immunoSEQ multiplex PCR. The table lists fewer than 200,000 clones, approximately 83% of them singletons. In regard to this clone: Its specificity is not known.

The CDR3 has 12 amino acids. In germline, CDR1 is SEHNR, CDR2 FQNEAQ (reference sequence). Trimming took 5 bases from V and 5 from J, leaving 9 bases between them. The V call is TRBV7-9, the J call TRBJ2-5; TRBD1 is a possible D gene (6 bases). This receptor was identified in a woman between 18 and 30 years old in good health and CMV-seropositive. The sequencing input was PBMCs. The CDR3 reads CASSQRGETQYF. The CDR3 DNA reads TGTGCCAGCAGCCAGAGGGGGGAGACCCAGTACTTC.